This T cell receptor (beta chain) was sequenced for a study of beta chain features in type 1 diabetes (dated by TCRdb to the late 2010s). Background on the whole study: Patients and healthy donors did not differ in mean age, gender distribution, total cell number or subset yield. Whereas all 28 donors provided naive and central memory subsets, regulatory and stem cell-like memory subsets were isolated from just 8 patients and about eight healthy donors. Across all samples, 90 million to 130 million sorted cells were examined, and cell number per subset correlated strongly with RNA yield. The study compared the TCRB repertoires of sorted circulating CD4+ T cell subsets in recently diagnosed type 1 diabetes patients with those in matched healthy donors.

From the germline V gene, CDR1 is LGHNA and CDR2 is YSLEER. The CDR3 contains 17 residues, cysteine and phenylalanine counted. CDR3 DNA only is kept here, 51 bases in frame from base 1. Germline trimming: 1 base from V, 5 bases from J; junction bases outside gene matches: 8. The research as a whole found: The naive, central memory and regulatory TCRB repertoires appeared to resemble one another more closely among patients than among healthy donors. Because cDNA rather than genomic DNA was sequenced, highly expressing activated cells could have been over-represented, although no difference in activation and CD3 levels was found between groups. Only small numbers of individuals were included in the HLA sub-analyses, which left unresolved whether HLA type had any influence on TCRB rearrangement. Shorter templates might be favored by PCR, yet because patient and control samples were amplified and corrected together, any such skew would affect both groups equally. A moderate but significant shortening of TCRB CDR3 length was observed in type 1 diabetes patients in all four CD4+ subsets. Fewer insertions and more nucleotide deletions at VDJ recombination sites were observed in patients with type 1 diabetes, implying thymic rearrangement abnormalities.

The entire isolated RNA was reverse transcribed using the High Capacity cDNA Reverse Transcription Kit, and thus expressed TCRB transcripts were sequenced. Deep immunoSEQ sequencing was applied to naive, central memory and regulatory T cell samples, giving an average of roughly 3.3 million total reads per sample. Sorted cells were lysed in RLT buffer, and RNA was extracted using DNase-treated RNeasy Micro or Mini kits according to cell number. Each cell subset was processed separately to prevent cross-contamination, with patient and healthy donor samples processed together. Using the immunoSEQ multiplex PCR, TCRB sequences were amplified from cDNA into 87-bp fragments spanning the CDR3 region. Sequencing of the amplicons was done on the Illumina HiSeq platform. The study's own analysis went as follows. Synthetic template baselines were used to correct PCR bias computationally, reads within Hamming distance 2 were collapsed together, and singletons that could not be merged were discarded. Reads were aligned against IMGT so that V, D and J genes, CDR3 length and insertions or deletions at six rearrangement sites could be assigned. Within each subset, clonotype counts were normalized to sorted cell number, after which true diversity and Gini coefficients were computed with the tcR R package. Repertoire sharing was quantified using the overlap coefficient calculated on TCRB nucleotide sequences. The clones in this table, taken by TCRdb from immuneACCESS, are in-frame only. Not every clone is retained; where verified, under half of the shortfall comes from an unresolved V gene, and the cause of the rest is unknown. D and trimming come from the DNA, and the V and J calls and clone size come from that table. The sample table contains almost 350,000 clones; only one count was recorded for approximately 8.2% of them. The ten most abundant clones make up around 0.45% of the sample.

A single peripheral blood draw of roughly 0.11 L on average was collected from each donor into heparinised tubes. A BD FACSAria II and a panel including CD45RO, CCR7, CD25, CD127, CD95 and CD27 were used to sort naive, central memory, regulatory and stem cell-like memory CD4+ T cells. Purity was above 98% for every sorted population. PBMCs were separated immediately by Lymphoprep density gradient centrifugation and were stained directly, without being cultured. To minimize batch effects, samples were stained and sorted in pairs, one healthy donor with one patient per experiment. Only a few counts were recorded for this clone. The specificity of this receptor is unknown. Per-base quality was not reported, and no clone a single base away is much larger than it.

The source material was central memory CD4+ T cells from blood. This clonotype originated in a woman younger than 35 in good health. The chain joins TRBV4-3 to TRBJ2-5; TRBD1 lines up with 12 middle nucleotides. The bases are TGCGCCAGCAGCCAAGGAGGGACAGGGGGCCTTACGGAGACCCAGTACTTC. It translates as CASSQGGTGGLTETQYF.